This T cell receptor (beta chain) was retrieved from a study of post-analysis software for immune sequencing data (dated by TCRdb to the mid-2010s). Broadly, across the study: Disease courses on record covered relapsing-remitting, secondary progressive and progressive-relapsing multiple sclerosis, though some patients had no subtype annotation. The patient repertoires were compared against approximately eleven previously published healthy control repertoires obtained from donors aged about 6 to 28 years. A subset of samples was prepared in parallel using single-end sample barcoding, then pooled and co-amplified after Illumina adapter ligation. Overall study outcomes, separate from this receptor: Four to six TRBV segments, including TRBV5-6, TRBV5-1 and TRBV20-1, were significantly more frequent in patients than controls. The control group was slightly older than the multiple sclerosis patient group. Direct clustering with F measure showed strong co-clustering of samples prepared in the same batch, prompting a batch-effect correction. Normalized Chao1 diversity was significantly lower in multiple sclerosis patients than controls, suggesting substantial peripheral T-cell clonal expansion.

The method was PCR. This sample was sequenced with an Illumina HiSeq 2500. To reduce PCR and sequencing biases, unique molecular identifiers were incorporated into the TCR beta cDNA libraries. Per 1 to 10 million input T cells, approximately 500,000 cDNA molecules were obtained, such that each molecule approximated one T cell. The patient libraries were prepared and sequenced with the same protocol used for the earlier healthy control dataset. Samples belonging to the same batch were prepared together, multiplexed and sequenced on a shared HiSeq lane. The authors' pipeline ran thus. MIGEC handled the raw barcoded reads, throwing out single-read molecular identifier groups before consensus assembly and CDR3 extraction. Clonotype tables were post-analysed with VDJtools, normalizing diversity by down-sampling all datasets to the smallest sample size. In repertoire overlap clustering, CDR3 amino acid sequences, but not nucleotide sequences, were matched to correct batch-related cross-sample contamination. The public sequencing data were trimmed at Q25 with fastp and processed into clonotypes with MiXCR by TCRdb, which kept only in-frame beta chains. Every entry covers one CDR3 protein and lists the most common genes and DNA from its rows. The V and J calls here are based on TCRdb, not the publication. The sample records hundreds of thousands of distinct CDR3 sequences, approximately 46% of which are singletons. The ten biggest clones cover 9% to 14% of the sample.

Deletion took 8 bases off V and 2 bases off J, with a span of 19 bases between the germline ends. Counted from cysteine to phenylalanine, this CDR3 has 15 amino acids. Just CDR3 DNA is preserved here, 45 bases in frame from base 1. Based on the germline V gene, the CDR1 and CDR2 sequences are ENHRY and SYGVKD. To demonstrate the VDJtools post-analysis software, the study profiled TCR beta repertoires from the peripheral blood of around 13 young patients with multiple sclerosis. The multiple sclerosis patients were children and adolescents between roughly 6 and 15 years of age. For this clonotype: Its binding antigen is unknown. No base-level quality is on record; no much larger clone is a single base apart.

The clonotype was recovered from a girl between 5 and 17 years old with multiple sclerosis. Sequenced: blood. The chain uses TRBV10-3 and TRBJ2-7, and perhaps TRBD2 as D gene, on 5 matching bases. CDR3 sequence: CAIARGSSEPYEQYF. The bases read TGTGCCATCGCCCGAGGGAGCAGCGAACCCTACGAGCAGTACTTC.